The rows below give T cell receptor beta chains drawn from one sample of a study of T-cell memory formation after mild COVID-19. Via MiXCR, TCRdb re-called the 5' RACE reads, giving one row per CDR3 protein. This sample has approximately 430,000 distinct CDR3 sequences; roughly a quarter occur once, and the top ten carry around 13%. Sequencing was done on a sample of PBMCs or a T cell subset sorted from them (not recorded which). These receptor sequences come from an adult woman who had mild COVID-19 (a few samples of this study predate the infection). Cell type and time point are not known. CDR3s include the opening cysteine and the closing phenylalanine or tryptophan. Fields, in order: V gene, J gene, D gene, clone size, CDR3 DNA, CDR3 protein. A D gene is named only where the DNA matches it firmly. Where a row states a size, it is once, few, many or the class of an expanded clone; other rows omit it.

V: TRBV20-1; J: TRBJ2-2; D: -; size: -; DNA: TGCAGTGCTAGAGATCTGGCAGGGACCGGGGAGCTGTTTTTT; CDR3: CSARDLAGTGELFF
V: TRBV9; J: TRBJ2-3; D: -; size: -; DNA: TGTGCCAGCAGCGTAGCAGAGGGGTACAGGTACGAGCTGAGCACAGATACGCAGTATTTT; CDR3: CASSVAEGYRYELSTDTQYF
V: TRBV24-1; J: TRBJ2-1; D: -; size: -; DNA: TGTGCCACCAGTGATTTTGGGGGGCCCTACAATGAGCAGTTCTTC; CDR3: CATSDFGGPYNEQFF
V: TRBV4-3; J: TRBJ2-7; D: -; size: few; DNA: TGCGCCAGCAGCCAAGAATTAGGGTCCCACGAGCAGTACTTC; CDR3: CASSQELGSHEQYF
V: TRBV7-2; J: TRBJ2-1; D: -; size: -; DNA: TGTGCCAGCAGCGGTTCGGGGGCTGGCTACAATGAGCAGTTCTTC; CDR3: CASSGSGAGYNEQFF
V: TRBV3-1; J: TRBJ1-2; D: -; size: -; DNA: TGTGCCAGCAGCCAGGGTGCGGGAGCTGGCTACACCTTC; CDR3: CASSQGAGAGYTF
V: TRBV19; J: TRBJ2-2; D: -; size: few; DNA: TGTGCCAGTAGTATCCGGGCTCTTCCCCCTGTAGCCGGGGAGCTGTTTTTT; CDR3: CASSIRALPPVAGELFF
V: TRBV19; J: TRBJ2-7; D: TRBD1; size: few; DNA: TGTGCCAGTAGTATCCAGACAGGGACAAGTGCCTACGAGCAGTACTTC; CDR3: CASSIQTGTSAYEQYF
V: TRBV28; J: TRBJ2-5; D: -; size: few; DNA: TGTGCCAGCAGTTTTAAAGACCCCGGAGGGACCCAGTACTTC; CDR3: CASSFKDPGGTQYF
V: TRBV7-3; J: TRBJ2-1; D: TRBD2; size: -; DNA: TGTGCCAGCAGCAGGCCCGGGACTAGCGGGGACAACAATGAGCAGTTCTTC; CDR3: CASSRPGTSGDNNEQFF
V: TRBV10-2; J: TRBJ1-2; D: -; size: -; DNA: TGCGCCAGCAGTGACGTGGTACCCTTGGGTGGCTACACCTTC; CDR3: CASSDVVPLGGYTF
V: TRBV29-1; J: TRBJ2-3; D: TRBD2; size: -; DNA: TGCAGCGTCGCGGGACTAGCGGGAGAGGGGGGCACAGATACGCAGTATTTT; CDR3: CSVAGLAGEGGTDTQYF
V: TRBV6-1; J: TRBJ2-7; D: TRBD1; size: -; DNA: TGTGCCAGCAGGGAAAGGGACAGCTACGAGCAGTACTTC; CDR3: CASRERDSYEQYF
V: TRBV20-1; J: TRBJ2-1; D: -; size: -; DNA: TGCAGTGCTGCCCCGCGGAGCGGGACATACTCCTACAATGAGCAGTTCTTC; CDR3: CSAAPRSGTYSYNEQFF
V: TRBV7-2; J: TRBJ2-1; D: TRBD2; size: few; DNA: TGTGCCAGCAGCGGAACTAGCGGGGTGTACAATGAGCAGTTCTTC; CDR3: CASSGTSGVYNEQFF
V: TRBV7-9; J: TRBJ2-1; D: TRBD2; size: -; DNA: TGTGCCAGCAGAGCAGCCCCCGGGTCGCCCGCCCGGCTAGCGGGAGTTAATGAGCAGTTCTTC; CDR3: CASRAAPGSPARLAGVNEQFF
V: TRBV2; J: TRBJ1-5; D: TRBD1; size: -; DNA: TGTGCCAGCAGGAAGGGACAGGGCGATTGGTATAGCAATCAGCCCCAGCATTTT; CDR3: CASRKGQGDWYSNQPQHF
V: TRBV5-6; J: TRBJ2-5; D: TRBD1; size: few; DNA: TGTGCCAGCAGCACCGGGACAGGCCAAGAGACCCAGTACTTC; CDR3: CASSTGTGQETQYF
V: TRBV7-2; J: TRBJ2-5; D: -; size: few; DNA: TGTGCCAGCAGCATGTACCAAGAGACCCAGTACTTC; CDR3: CASSMYQETQYF
V: TRBV29-1; J: TRBJ2-7; D: TRBD1; size: few; DNA: TGCAGCGCGACCCCCTACAGGGGTTCCTACGAGCAGTACTTC; CDR3: CSATPYRGSYEQYF
V: TRBV30; J: TRBJ2-7; D: -; size: few; DNA: TGTGCCTGGAGTGGCGGAGTTGGGGAGCAGTACTTC; CDR3: CAWSGGVGEQYF
V: TRBV7-2; J: TRBJ2-1; D: -; size: -; DNA: TGTGCCAGCAGCTTGACTAGGGAGCAGTTCTTC; CDR3: CASSLTREQFF
V: TRBV19; J: TRBJ2-1; D: TRBD2; size: few; DNA: TGTGCCCTGACGCCCGCGGGGGGCCGTGAGCAGTTCTTC; CDR3: CALTPAGGREQFF
V: TRBV7-9; J: TRBJ2-1; D: TRBD2; size: few; DNA: TGTGCCAGCCTCCCGGCGGGGGACGATCGCAATGAGCAGTTCTTC; CDR3: CASLPAGDDRNEQFF
V: TRBV7-9; J: TRBJ2-7; D: -; size: -; DNA: TGTGCCAGCAGCTTCATATACGGAAGCGAGCAGTACTTC; CDR3: CASSFIYGSEQYF
V: TRBV12-3/TRBV12-4; J: TRBJ1-4; D: -; size: -; DNA: TGTGCCAGCAGTTTTTATCGGAGACAGGCGACTTTT; CDR3: CASSFYRRQATF
V: TRBV18; J: TRBJ1-5; D: -; size: -; DNA: TGTGCCAGCTCACCGGGGATGAATCAGCCCCAGCATTTT; CDR3: CASSPGMNQPQHF
V: TRBV25-1; J: TRBJ1-2; D: TRBD1; size: few; DNA: TGTGCCAGCAGTGCCCAGGACAGGGGAGGCTACACCTTC; CDR3: CASSAQDRGGYTF